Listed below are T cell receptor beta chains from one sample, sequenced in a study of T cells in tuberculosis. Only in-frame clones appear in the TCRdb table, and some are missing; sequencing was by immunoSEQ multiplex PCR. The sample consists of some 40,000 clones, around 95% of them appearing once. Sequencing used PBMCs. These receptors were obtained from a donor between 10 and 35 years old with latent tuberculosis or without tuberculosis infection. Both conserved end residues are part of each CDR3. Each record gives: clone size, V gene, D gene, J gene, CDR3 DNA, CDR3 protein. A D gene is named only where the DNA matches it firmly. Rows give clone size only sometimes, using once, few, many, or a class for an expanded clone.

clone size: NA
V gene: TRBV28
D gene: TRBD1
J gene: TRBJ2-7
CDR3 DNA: TGTGCCAGCAGTTCCGGACAGGGAAGAAATCAGTACTTC
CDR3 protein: CASSSGQGRNQYF

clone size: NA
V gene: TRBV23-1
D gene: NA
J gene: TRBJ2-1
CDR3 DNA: TGCGCCAGCAGTCAATCAGCGATACCTAACAGGGGGGGAAATGAGCAGTTCTTC
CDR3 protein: CASSQSAIPNRGGNEQFF

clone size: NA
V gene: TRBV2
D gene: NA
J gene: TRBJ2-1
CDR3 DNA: TGTGCCAGCAGGCGGTGGGGCGGGGATTACAATGAGCAGTTCTTC
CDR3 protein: CASRRWGGDYNEQFF

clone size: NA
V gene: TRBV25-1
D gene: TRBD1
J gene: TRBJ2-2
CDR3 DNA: TGTGCCAGCAGTGAATCTCCGGGACAGGGGGCGAAAGCCGGGGAGCTGTTTTTT
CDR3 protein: CASSESPGQGAKAGELFF

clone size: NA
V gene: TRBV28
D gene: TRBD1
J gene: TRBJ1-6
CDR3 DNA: TGTGCCAGCAGTTTAGTGCGATCGGCCCCCAGCCGGGACAGAAGATTGAATTCACCCCTCCACTTT
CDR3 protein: CASSLVRSAPSRDRRLNSPLHF

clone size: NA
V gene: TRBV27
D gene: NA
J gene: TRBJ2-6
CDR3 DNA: TGTGCCAGCAGCCCTCTGAGTGGGGCCAACGTCCTGACTTTC
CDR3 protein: CASSPLSGANVLTF

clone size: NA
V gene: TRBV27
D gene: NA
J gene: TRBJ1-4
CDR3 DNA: TGTGCCAGCAGCCCGGCGAGGAATGAAAAACTGTTTTTT
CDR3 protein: CASSPARNEKLFF

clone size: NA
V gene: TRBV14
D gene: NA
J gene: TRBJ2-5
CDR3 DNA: TGTGCCAGCAGCCATGAAGGGTCCCATAGGGGAGAGACCCAGTACTTC
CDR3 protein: CASSHEGSHRGETQYF

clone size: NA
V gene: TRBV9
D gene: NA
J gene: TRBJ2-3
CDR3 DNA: TGTGCCAGCAGCGTAGCCTATACAGATACGCAGTATTTT
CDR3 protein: CASSVAYTDTQYF

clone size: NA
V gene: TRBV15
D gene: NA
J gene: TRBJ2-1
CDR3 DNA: TGTGCCACTGAAAAGACTGGGTCCTCCTACAATGAGCAGTTCTTC
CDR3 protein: CATEKTGSSYNEQFF

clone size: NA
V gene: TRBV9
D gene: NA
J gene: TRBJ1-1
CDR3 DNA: TGTGCCAGCAGCGGCCAAAACACACAGGTGACGAACACTGAAGCTTTCTTT
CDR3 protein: CASSGQNTQVTNTEAFF

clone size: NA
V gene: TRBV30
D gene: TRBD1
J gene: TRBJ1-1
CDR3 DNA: TGTGCCTGGAGACTACAGGGGCTTGTAGCTTTCTTT
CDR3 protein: CAWRLQGLVAFF

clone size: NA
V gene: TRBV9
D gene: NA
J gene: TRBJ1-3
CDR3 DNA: TGTGCCAGCAGCGTACAGGGTAGCTCTGGAAACACCATATATTTT
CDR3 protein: CASSVQGSSGNTIYF

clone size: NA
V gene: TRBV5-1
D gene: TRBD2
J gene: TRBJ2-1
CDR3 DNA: TGCGCCAGCAGCTTTGGACTAGCGGGGGCCCAGAATGAGCAGTTCTTC
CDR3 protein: CASSFGLAGAQNEQFF

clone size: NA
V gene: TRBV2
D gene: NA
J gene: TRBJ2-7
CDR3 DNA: TGTGCCAGCGGGGGGAGCAGCTCCTACGAGCAGTACTTC
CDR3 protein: CASGGSSSYEQYF

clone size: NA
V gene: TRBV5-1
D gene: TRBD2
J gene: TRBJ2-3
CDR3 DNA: TGCGCCAGCAGCTTGGAAGCGGGGGGGACAGATACGCAGTATTTT
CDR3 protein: CASSLEAGGTDTQYF

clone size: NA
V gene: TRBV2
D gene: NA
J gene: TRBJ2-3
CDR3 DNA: TGTGCCAGCAGATCGCGTACAGATACGCAGTATTTT
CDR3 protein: CASRSRTDTQYF

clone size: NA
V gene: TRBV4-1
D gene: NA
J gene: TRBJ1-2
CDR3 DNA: TGCGCCAGCAGCCAAGTCGGAGGGAAAGGTGGCTACACCTTC
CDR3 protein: CASSQVGGKGGYTF

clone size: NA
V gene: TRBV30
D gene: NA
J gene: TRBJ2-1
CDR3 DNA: TGTGCCTGGAGTGTACGTTCGGGGGGCCATGAGCAGTTCTTC
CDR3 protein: CAWSVRSGGHEQFF

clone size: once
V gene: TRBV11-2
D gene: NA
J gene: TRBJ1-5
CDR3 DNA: TGTGCCAGCAGCCCCGAGGCGGGTGGCAATCAGCCCCAGCATTTT
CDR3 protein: CASSPEAGGNQPQHF

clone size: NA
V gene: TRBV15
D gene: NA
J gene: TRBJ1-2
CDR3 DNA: TGTGCCACCAGCACTTGGACAGCTGAGTATGGCTACACCTTC
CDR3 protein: CATSTWTAEYGYTF

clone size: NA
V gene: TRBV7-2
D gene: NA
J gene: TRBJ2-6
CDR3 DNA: TGTGCCAGCAGCTCTTCTACTGGGGCCAACGTCCTGACTTTC
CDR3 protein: CASSSSTGANVLTF

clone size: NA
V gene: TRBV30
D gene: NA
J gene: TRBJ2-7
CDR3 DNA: TGTGCCTGGAGTGTATCGTACTCAAGCTCCTACGAGCAGTACTTC
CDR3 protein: CAWSVSYSSSYEQYF

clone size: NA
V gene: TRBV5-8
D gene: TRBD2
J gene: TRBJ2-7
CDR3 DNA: TGTGCCAGCAGCACCTCCTCGGGACTAGCGGGGGGCCAGGACTACGAGCAGTACTTC
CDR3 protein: CASSTSSGLAGGQDYEQYF

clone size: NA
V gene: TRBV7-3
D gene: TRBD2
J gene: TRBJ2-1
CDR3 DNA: TGTGCCAGCAGTCCCGGGACTAGCGGCTACAATGAGCAGTTCTTC
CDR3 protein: CASSPGTSGYNEQFF

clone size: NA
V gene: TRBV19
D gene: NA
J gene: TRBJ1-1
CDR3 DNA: TGTGCCAGTAGTACCTATGACAGGTTTTGGGCTGAAGCTTTCTTT
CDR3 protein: CASSTYDRFWAEAFF

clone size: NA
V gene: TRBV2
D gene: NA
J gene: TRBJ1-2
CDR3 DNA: TGTGCCAGCAGTGCCGAAAGTCGAGTGCGTGGCTACACCTTC
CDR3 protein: CASSAESRVRGYTF

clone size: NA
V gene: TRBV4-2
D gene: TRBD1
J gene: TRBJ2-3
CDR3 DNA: TGTGCCAGCAGCCAATCCGGGACAGGGGGCGCTTCGGTTACAGATACGCAGTATTTT
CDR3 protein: CASSQSGTGGASVTDTQYF

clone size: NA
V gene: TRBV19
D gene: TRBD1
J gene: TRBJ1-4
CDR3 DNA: TGTGCCAGTAGTGCCGGGACAGCTACTAATGAAAAACTGTTTTTT
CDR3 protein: CASSAGTATNEKLFF

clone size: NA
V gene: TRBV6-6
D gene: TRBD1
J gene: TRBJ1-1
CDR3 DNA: TGTGCCAGCAGTTACGGGACAGTGAACACTGAAGCTTTCTTT
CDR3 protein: CASSYGTVNTEAFF

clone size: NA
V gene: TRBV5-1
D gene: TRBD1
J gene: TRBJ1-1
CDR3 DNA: TGCGCCAGCAGCGGGGGGCCGGGACAGGGAAAAACTGAAGCTTTCTTT
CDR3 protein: CASSGGPGQGKTEAFF

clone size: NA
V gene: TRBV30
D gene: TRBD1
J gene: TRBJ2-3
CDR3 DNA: TGTGCCTGGAGTGTACAGGGGAATCCGACAGATACGCAGTATTTT
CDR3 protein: CAWSVQGNPTDTQYF

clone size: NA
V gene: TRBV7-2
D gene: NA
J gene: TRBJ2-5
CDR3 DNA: TGTGCCAGCAGTCATACAGGGTTAGGAGAGACCCAGTACTTC
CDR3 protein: CASSHTGLGETQYF

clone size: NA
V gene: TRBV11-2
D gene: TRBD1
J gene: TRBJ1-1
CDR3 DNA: TGTGCCAGCAGCCTGTGGACAGGGGACACTGAAGCTTTCTTT
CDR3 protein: CASSLWTGDTEAFF

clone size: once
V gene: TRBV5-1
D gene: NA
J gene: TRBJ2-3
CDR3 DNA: TGCGCCAGCAGCCGGGGAGATACGCAGTATTTT
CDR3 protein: CASSRGDTQYF

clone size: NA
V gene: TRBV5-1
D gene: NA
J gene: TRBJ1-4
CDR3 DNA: TGCGCCAGCAGAGCAGACTCTAACCTTAATGAAAAACTGTTTTTT
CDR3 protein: CASRADSNLNEKLFF

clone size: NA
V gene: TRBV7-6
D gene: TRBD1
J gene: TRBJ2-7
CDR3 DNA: TGTGCCAGCAGCTTAGAGGGTTCGGACAGGGGCGTAACAGAGATTTACGAGCAGTACTTC
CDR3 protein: CASSLEGSDRGVTEIYEQYF

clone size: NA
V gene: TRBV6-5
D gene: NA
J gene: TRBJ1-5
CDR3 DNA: TGTGCCAGCTTCGGGGTATATAGCAATCAGCCCCAGCATTTT
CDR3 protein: CASFGVYSNQPQHF

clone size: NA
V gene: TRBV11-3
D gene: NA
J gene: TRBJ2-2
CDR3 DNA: TGTGCCAGCAGCCATGTAGAGAACACCGGGGAGCTGTTTTTT
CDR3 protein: CASSHVENTGELFF

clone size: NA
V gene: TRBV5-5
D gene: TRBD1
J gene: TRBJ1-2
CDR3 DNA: TGTGCCAGCAGCTTGGGGTCTCAGGGGGCTTGGGGCTACACCTTC
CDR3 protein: CASSLGSQGAWGYTF

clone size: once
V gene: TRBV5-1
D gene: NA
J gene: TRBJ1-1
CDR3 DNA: TGCGCCAGCAGCTCTCGCGGGGGTATGGACACTGAAGCTTTCTTT
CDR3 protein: CASSSRGGMDTEAFF

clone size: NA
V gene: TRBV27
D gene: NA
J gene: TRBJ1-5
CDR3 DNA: TGTGCCAGCAGTTTAACTCGGACAATTAGGGGCAATCAGCCCCAGCATTTT
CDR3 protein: CASSLTRTIRGNQPQHF

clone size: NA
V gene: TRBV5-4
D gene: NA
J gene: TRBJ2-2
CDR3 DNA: TGTGCCAGCAGCTTACAGGCCTCGGTTCGGACCGGGGAGCTGTTTTTT
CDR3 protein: CASSLQASVRTGELFF

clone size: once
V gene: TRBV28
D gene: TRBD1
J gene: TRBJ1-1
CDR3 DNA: TGTGCCAGCAGCCTCAGGGGGCGTGATACTGAAGCTTTCTTT
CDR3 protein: CASSLRGRDTEAFF

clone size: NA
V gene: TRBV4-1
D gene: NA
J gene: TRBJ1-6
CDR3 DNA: TGCGCCAGCAGCCAAGGCGGCGAATCCTATAATTCACCCCTCCACTTT
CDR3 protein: CASSQGGESYNSPLHF

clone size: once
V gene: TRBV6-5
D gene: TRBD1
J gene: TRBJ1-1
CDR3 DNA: TGTGCCAGCAGTCGTACCCAGGGACAGGCTTTCTTT
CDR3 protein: CASSRTQGQAFF

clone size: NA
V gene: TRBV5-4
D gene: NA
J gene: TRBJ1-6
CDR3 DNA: TGTGCCAGCAGCTTGGAGAAGAGCTCCTATAATTCACCCCTCCACTTT
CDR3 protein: CASSLEKSSYNSPLHF

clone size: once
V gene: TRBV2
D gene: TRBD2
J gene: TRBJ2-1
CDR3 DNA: TGTGCCAGCTGTGTATGGGTGGGGGTGGGGAAGGCCGGGACTAGCGTGTATGAGCAGTTCTTC
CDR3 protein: CASCVWVGVGKAGTSVYEQFF

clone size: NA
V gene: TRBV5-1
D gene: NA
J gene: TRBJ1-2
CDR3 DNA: TGCGCCAGCAGCTTTGATACCCGGGGCTATGGCTACACCTTC
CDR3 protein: CASSFDTRGYGYTF

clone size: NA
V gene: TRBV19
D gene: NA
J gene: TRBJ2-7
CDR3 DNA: TGTGCCAGTAGTTTTGGTACAGGTTTAGCCTACGAGCAGTACTTC
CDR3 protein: CASSFGTGLAYEQYF

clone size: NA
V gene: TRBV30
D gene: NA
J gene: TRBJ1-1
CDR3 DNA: TGTGCGAGCAGCGGTGAAGCTTTCTTT
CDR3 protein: CASSGEAFF

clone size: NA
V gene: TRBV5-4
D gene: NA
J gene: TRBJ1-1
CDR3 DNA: TGTGCCAGCAGCTTGAAGGGGCGGACTGAAGCTTTCTTT
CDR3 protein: CASSLKGRTEAFF

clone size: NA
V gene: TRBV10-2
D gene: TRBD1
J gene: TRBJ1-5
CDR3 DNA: TGCGCCAGCAGTTTCTCCCGGGACAGGGGACAATTATATAGCAATCAGCCCCAGCATTTT
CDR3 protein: CASSFSRDRGQLYSNQPQHF

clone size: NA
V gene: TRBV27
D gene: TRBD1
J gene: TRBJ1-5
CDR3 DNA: TGTGCCAGCAGCCCCCGGACAGGGGAAAATCAGCCCCAGCATTTT
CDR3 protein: CASSPRTGENQPQHF

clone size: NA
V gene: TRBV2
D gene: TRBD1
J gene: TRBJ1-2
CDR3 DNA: TGTGCCAGCAGTGTGCTGGGACAGGGAGGGAACTATGGCTACACCTTC
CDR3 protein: CASSVLGQGGNYGYTF